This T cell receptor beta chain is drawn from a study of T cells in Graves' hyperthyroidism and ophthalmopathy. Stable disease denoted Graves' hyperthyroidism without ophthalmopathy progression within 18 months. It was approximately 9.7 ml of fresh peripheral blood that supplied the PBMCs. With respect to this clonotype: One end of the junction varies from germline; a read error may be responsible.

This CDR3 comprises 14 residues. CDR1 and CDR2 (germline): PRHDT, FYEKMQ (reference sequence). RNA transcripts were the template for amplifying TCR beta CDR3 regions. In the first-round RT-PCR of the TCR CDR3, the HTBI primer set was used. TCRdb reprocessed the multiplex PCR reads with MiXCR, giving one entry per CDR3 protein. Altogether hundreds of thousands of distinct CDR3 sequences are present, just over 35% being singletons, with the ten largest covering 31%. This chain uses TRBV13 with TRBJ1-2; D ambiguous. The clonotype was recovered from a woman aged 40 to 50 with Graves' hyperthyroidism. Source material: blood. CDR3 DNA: TGTGCCAGCAGTTTCTCACGCAACAACTATGGCTGCACCTTC. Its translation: CASSFSRNNYGCTF.